The rows below give T cell receptor beta chains drawn from one sample of a study of T cell responses to AZD1222 COVID-19 vaccine. TCRdb's table, derived via immunoSEQ multiplex PCR, lists solely in-frame clones and lacks some. This table has about 170,000 clones, roughly 89% appearing once. The sequenced sample was peripheral blood, obtained 28 days after the second AZD1222 dose. Receptors originate from an adult who received the AZD1222 COVID-19 vaccine. Both conserved end residues are part of each CDR3. Fields, in order: CDR3 protein, D gene, V gene, J gene. A D gene is named only where the DNA matches it firmly.

cdr3_aa: CASSKGRFYGYTF
d_call: .
v_call: TRBV27
j_call: TRBJ1-2

cdr3_aa: CASSMLAGTTGELFF
d_call: TRBD2
v_call: TRBV19
j_call: TRBJ2-2

cdr3_aa: CASSSPASDTQYF
d_call: .
v_call: TRBV5-1
j_call: TRBJ2-3

cdr3_aa: CSVRTGGVYEQYF
d_call: TRBD1
v_call: TRBV29-1
j_call: TRBJ2-7

cdr3_aa: CASGGQGENEKLFF
d_call: TRBD1
v_call: TRBV18
j_call: TRBJ1-4

cdr3_aa: CASRQNQGMGKNIQYF
d_call: .
v_call: TRBV19
j_call: TRBJ2-4

cdr3_aa: CASSWTGSGNTIYF
d_call: TRBD1
v_call: TRBV5-1
j_call: TRBJ1-3

cdr3_aa: CASSLVGANVLTF
d_call: .
v_call: TRBV14
j_call: TRBJ2-6

cdr3_aa: CASSQDPGWLTDTQYF
d_call: .
v_call: TRBV3-1/TRBV3-2
j_call: TRBJ2-3

cdr3_aa: CASSNTWTGRLDQPQHF
d_call: TRBD1
v_call: TRBV19
j_call: TRBJ1-5

cdr3_aa: CASSNYGSSPLHF
d_call: .
v_call: TRBV7-2
j_call: TRBJ1-6

cdr3_aa: CASSLARTTNEKLFF
d_call: .
v_call: TRBV25-1
j_call: TRBJ1-4

cdr3_aa: CASSQGHSGQPQHF
d_call: .
v_call: TRBV3-1/TRBV3-2
j_call: TRBJ1-5

cdr3_aa: CAISGGRDQPQHF
d_call: .
v_call: TRBV10-3
j_call: TRBJ1-5

cdr3_aa: CALGTGAGYTF
d_call: .
v_call: TRBV2
j_call: TRBJ1-2

cdr3_aa: CATVDRAGTF
d_call: TRBD1
v_call: TRBV6-5
j_call: TRBJ1-2

cdr3_aa: CASSFRTVLVTDTQYF
d_call: .
v_call: TRBV11-2
j_call: TRBJ2-3

cdr3_aa: CASSTGIQETQYF
d_call: .
v_call: TRBV7-7
j_call: TRBJ2-5

cdr3_aa: CASSRLGDRGSGELFF
d_call: TRBD1
v_call: TRBV11-2
j_call: TRBJ2-2

cdr3_aa: CASSLGRDTNSPLHF
d_call: .
v_call: TRBV7-2
j_call: TRBJ1-6

cdr3_aa: CSVEAISINEAFF
d_call: .
v_call: TRBV29-1
j_call: TRBJ1-1

cdr3_aa: CASSQVVMNTEAFF
d_call: .
v_call: TRBV4-3
j_call: TRBJ1-1

cdr3_aa: CASRDRVYTF
d_call: TRBD1
v_call: TRBV28
j_call: TRBJ1-2

cdr3_aa: CASSIGTSDFDEQFF
d_call: TRBD2
v_call: TRBV19
j_call: TRBJ2-1

cdr3_aa: CASGLVGNTQYF
d_call: .
v_call: TRBV12-5
j_call: TRBJ2-3

cdr3_aa: CASSLVLAVETQYF
d_call: TRBD2
v_call: TRBV7-9
j_call: TRBJ2-5

cdr3_aa: CASSPQVPQPQHF
d_call: .
v_call: TRBV27
j_call: TRBJ1-5

cdr3_aa: CSVARNPYNEQFF
d_call: .
v_call: TRBV29-1
j_call: TRBJ2-1

cdr3_aa: CATSRDRNYYEQYF
d_call: .
v_call: TRBV15
j_call: TRBJ2-7

cdr3_aa: CASSRGGQQPQHF
d_call: .
v_call: TRBV6-2/TRBV6-3
j_call: TRBJ1-5

cdr3_aa: CASSGTSNQPQHF
d_call: .
v_call: TRBV12-3/TRBV12-4
j_call: TRBJ1-5

cdr3_aa: CASSQDRTASYNEQFF
d_call: .
v_call: TRBV4-3
j_call: TRBJ2-1

cdr3_aa: CASSPELRNGELFF
d_call: .
v_call: TRBV3-1/TRBV3-2
j_call: TRBJ2-2

cdr3_aa: CASSRTGSNYGYTF
d_call: TRBD1
v_call: TRBV6-4
j_call: TRBJ1-2

cdr3_aa: CASSLEGAPEAFF
d_call: .
v_call: TRBV5-5
j_call: TRBJ1-1

cdr3_aa: CASSSYRTVRQFF
d_call: .
v_call: TRBV10-2
j_call: TRBJ2-1

cdr3_aa: CASSYSAGVFEQFF
d_call: TRBD2
v_call: TRBV6-2/TRBV6-3
j_call: TRBJ2-1

cdr3_aa: CASSGRDRAIQYF
d_call: TRBD1
v_call: TRBV11-2
j_call: TRBJ2-4

cdr3_aa: CASSLGTQANTGELFF
d_call: .
v_call: TRBV5-4
j_call: TRBJ2-2

cdr3_aa: CASSLGRVSGYTF
d_call: .
v_call: TRBV5-1
j_call: TRBJ1-2

cdr3_aa: CASGIREPTF
d_call: .
v_call: TRBV12-5
j_call: TRBJ1-2